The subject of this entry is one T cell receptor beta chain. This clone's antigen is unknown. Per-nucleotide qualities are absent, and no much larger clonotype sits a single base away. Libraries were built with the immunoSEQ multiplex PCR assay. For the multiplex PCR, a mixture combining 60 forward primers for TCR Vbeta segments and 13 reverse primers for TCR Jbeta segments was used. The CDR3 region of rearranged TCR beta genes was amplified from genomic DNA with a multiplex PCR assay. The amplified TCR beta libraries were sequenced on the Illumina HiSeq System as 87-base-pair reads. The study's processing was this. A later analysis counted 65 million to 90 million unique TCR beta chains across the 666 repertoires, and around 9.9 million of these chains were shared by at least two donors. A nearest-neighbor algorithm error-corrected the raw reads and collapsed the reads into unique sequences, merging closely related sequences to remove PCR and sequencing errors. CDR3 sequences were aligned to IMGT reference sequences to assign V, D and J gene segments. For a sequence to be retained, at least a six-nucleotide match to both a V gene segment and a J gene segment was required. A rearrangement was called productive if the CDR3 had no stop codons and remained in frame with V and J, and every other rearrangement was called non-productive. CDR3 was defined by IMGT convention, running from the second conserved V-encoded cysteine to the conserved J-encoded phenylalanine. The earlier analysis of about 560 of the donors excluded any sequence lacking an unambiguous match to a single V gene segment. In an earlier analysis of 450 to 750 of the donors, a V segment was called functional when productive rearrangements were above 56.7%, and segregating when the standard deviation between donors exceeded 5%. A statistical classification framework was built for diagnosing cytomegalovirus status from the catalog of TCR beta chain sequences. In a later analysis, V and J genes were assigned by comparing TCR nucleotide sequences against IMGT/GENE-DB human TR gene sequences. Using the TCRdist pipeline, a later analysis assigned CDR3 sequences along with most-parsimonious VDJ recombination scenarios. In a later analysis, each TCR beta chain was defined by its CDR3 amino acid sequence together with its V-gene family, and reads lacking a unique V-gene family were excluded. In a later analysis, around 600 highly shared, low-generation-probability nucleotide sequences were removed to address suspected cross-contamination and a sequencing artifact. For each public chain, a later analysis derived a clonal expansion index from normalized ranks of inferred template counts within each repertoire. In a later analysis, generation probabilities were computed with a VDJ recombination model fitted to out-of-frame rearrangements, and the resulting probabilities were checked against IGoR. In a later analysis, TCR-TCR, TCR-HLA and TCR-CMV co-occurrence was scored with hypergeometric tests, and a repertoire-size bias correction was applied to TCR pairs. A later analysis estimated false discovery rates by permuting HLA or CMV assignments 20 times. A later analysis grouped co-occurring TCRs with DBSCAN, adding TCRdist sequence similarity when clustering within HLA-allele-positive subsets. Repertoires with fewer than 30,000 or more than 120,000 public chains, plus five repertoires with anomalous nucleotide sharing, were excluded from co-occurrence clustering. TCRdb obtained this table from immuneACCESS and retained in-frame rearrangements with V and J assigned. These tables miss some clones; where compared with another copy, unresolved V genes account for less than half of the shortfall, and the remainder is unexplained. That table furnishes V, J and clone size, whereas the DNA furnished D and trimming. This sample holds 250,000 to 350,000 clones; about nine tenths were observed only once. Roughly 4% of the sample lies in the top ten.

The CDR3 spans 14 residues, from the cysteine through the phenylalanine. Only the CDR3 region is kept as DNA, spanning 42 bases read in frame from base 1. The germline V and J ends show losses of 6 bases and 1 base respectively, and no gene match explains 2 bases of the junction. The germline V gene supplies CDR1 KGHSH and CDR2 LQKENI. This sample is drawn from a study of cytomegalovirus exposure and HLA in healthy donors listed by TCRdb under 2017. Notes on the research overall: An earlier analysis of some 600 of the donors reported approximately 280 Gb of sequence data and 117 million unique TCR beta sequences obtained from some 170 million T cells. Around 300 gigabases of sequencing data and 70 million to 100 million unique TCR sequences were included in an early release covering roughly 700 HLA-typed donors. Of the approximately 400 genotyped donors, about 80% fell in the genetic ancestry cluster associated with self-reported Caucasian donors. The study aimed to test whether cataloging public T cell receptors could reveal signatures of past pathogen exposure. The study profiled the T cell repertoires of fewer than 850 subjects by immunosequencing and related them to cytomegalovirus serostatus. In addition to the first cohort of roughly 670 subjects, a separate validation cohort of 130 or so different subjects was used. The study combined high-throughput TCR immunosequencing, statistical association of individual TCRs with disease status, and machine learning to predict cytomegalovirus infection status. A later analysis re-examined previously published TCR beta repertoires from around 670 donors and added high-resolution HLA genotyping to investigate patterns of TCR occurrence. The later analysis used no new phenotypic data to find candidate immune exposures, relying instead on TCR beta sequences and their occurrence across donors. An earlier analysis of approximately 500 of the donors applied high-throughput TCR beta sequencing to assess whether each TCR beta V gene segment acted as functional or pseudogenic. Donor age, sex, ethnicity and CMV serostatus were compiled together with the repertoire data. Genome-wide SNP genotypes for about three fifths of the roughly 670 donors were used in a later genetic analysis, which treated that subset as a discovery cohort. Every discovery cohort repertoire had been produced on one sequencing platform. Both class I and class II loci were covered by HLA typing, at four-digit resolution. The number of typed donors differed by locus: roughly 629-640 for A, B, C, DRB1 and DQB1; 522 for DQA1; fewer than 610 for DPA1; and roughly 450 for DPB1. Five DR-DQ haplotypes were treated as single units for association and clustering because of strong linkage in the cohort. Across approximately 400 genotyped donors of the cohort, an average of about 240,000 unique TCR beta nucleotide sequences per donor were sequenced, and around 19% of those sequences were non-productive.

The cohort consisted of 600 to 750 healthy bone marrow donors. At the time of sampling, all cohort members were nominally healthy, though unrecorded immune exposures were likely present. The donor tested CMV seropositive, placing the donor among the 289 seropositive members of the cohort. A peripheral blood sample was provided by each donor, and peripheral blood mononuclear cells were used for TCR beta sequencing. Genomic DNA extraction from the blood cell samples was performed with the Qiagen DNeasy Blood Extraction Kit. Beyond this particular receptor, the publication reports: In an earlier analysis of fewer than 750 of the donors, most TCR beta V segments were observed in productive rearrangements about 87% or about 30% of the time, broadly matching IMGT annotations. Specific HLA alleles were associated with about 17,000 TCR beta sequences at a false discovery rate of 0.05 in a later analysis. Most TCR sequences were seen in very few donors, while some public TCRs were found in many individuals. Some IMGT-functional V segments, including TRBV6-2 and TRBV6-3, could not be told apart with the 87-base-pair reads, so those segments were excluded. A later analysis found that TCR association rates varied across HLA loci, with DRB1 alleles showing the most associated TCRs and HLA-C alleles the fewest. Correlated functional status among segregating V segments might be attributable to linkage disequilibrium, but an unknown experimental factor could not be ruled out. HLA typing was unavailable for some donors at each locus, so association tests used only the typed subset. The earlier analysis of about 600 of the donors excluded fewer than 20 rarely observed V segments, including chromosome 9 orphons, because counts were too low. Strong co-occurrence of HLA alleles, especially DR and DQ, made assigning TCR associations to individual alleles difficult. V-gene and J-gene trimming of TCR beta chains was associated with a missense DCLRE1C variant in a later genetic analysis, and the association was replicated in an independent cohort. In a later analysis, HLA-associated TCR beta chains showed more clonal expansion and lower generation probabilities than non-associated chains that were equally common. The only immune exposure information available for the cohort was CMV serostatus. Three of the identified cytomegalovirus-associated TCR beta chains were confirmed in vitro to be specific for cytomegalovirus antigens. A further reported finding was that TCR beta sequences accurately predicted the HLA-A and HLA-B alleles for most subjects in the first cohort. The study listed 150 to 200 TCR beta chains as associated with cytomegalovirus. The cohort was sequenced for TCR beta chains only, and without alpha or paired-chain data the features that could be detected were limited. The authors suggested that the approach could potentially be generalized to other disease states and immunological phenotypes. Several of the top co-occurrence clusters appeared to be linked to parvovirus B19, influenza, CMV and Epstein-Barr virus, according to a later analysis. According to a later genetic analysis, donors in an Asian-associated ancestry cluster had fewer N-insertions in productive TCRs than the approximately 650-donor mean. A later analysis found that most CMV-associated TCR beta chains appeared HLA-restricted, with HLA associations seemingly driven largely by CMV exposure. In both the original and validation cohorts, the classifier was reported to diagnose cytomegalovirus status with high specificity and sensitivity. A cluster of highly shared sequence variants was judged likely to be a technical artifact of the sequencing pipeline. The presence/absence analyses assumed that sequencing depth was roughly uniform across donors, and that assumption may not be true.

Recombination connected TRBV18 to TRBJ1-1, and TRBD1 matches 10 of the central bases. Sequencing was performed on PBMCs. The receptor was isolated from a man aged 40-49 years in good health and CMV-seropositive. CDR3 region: CASSRQGANTEAFF. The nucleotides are TGTGCCAGCTCCCGACAGGGGGCGAACACTGAAGCTTTCTTT.